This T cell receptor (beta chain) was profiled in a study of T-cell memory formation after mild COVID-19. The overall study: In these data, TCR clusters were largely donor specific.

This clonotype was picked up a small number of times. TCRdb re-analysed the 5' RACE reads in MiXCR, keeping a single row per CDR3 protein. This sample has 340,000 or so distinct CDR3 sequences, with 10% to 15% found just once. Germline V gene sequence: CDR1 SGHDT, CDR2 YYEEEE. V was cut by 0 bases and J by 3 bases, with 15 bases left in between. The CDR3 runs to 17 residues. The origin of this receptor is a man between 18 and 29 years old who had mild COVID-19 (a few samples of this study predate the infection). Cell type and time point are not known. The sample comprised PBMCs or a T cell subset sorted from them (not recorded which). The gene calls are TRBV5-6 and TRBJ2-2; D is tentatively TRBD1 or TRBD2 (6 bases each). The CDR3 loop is CASSLGGAPLDTGELFF. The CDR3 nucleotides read TGTGCCAGCAGCTTGGGGGGGGCGCCCCTCGACACCGGGGAGCTGTTTTTT.